This TCR beta chain was captured in a study of blood T cells in healthy people across ages. Findings and limits, study-wide: Age showed a roughly linear inverse relationship with TCR beta diversity per million T cells.

The germline gives CDR1 DFQATT, CDR2 SNEGSKA (reference sequence). Trimming took off 6 bases at V and 1 base at J, with 10 bases between the two ends. The CDR3 spans 13 residues. With respect to this clonotype: Antigen specificity is unknown.

The second PCR ran about 6 to 11 cycles with a sample-barcoded 5' primer and J-beta primers. Carrying 12 random nucleotides, a template-switch adaptor labeled each individual cDNA molecule. TCRdb fed the 5' RACE reads into MiXCR, producing one record per CDR3 protein. The table includes fewer than 2,000,000 distinct CDR3 sequences, approximately 39% detected once. Sequenced material: blood. The rearrangement joins TRBV20-1 to TRBJ1-5; D gene ambiguous. The TCR originated in a human donor in good health. The CDR3 sequence: CSAVGWSNQPQHF. The DNA for the CDR3 is TGCAGTGCCGTGGGATGGAGCAATCAGCCCCAGCATTTT.